Each of the 16 T cell receptor beta chains below was sequenced from the same sample in a study of CD8 T cells in ankylosing spondylitis. General observations from the study: A motif in TCR beta, a set of seven to nine highly homologous variants, appeared characteristic of ankylosing spondylitis blood.

No antigens are known for them. TCRdb re-called the 5' RACE reads through MiXCR, storing one row per CDR3 protein. The sample lists hundreds of thousands of distinct CDR3 sequences; around 26% were seen once. Sequenced sample: blood, either unsorted or a sorted T cell fraction (not recorded which). These receptors were obtained from a male donor with ankylosing spondylitis.

The chain recombines TRBV5-6 with TRBJ1-1; D is perhaps TRBD1 (5 bases). Trimming pared 0 bases from V and 3 bases from J, leaving 15 bases between. The germline gives CDR1 SGHDT, CDR2 YYEEEE. This CDR3 is 16 amino acids long. Here the CDR3 DNA reads TGTGCCAGCAGCTTGGCGGCAGGGAGTGTGGACACTGAAGCTTTCTTT. Protein: CASSLAAGSVDTEAFF.

The gene calls are TRBV5-1 and TRBJ2-7; D possibly uses TRBD1 or TRBD2 (6 bases each). V was cut by 5 bases and J by 4 bases, with 16 bases left in between. The CDR3 extends over 14 amino acids. Germline lookup yields CDR1 SGHRS and CDR2 YFSETQ. The CDR3 sequence: CASSLGQGRYEQYF. In DNA, the CDR3 is TGCGCCAGCAGTTTAGGGCAGGGGAGGTACGAGCAGTACTTC.

The rearrangement joins TRBV25-1 to TRBJ1-4; TRBD1 agrees at 7 bases. With 3 bases clipped from V and 3 bases from J, the junction kept 7 bases outside the gene matches. Germline V gene sequence: CDR1 MGHDK, CDR2 SYGVNS. This CDR3 is 16 amino acids long. The CDR3 nucleotides are TGTGCCAGCAGTGATCCCTACAGGGGTCCTAATGAAAAACTGTTTTTT. This sequence encodes CASSDPYRGPNEKLFF.

CDR3 residues: CASSPSGSDQPQHF. The CDR3 nucleotides read TGTGCCAGCTCACCATCGGGTTCTGATCAGCCCCAGCATTTT. This rearrangement joins TRBV18 to TRBJ1-5, with D unclear. The CDR3 totals 14 residues. The V end was cut by 2 bases, the J end by 5 bases, with 10 bases between. Germline lookup yields CDR1 KGHSH and CDR2 LQKENI.

This chain's CDR3 is CASSQGVLSGPAKNIQYF. DNA of the CDR3: TGCGCCAGCAGCCAAGGTGTCCTTAGCGGTCCAGCCAAAAACATTCAGTACTTC. The chain recombines TRBV4-1 with TRBJ2-4; maybe TRBD2 (6 bases). The CDR3 extends over 18 amino acids. The ends were cut back, 1 base at V and 0 bases at J, with 16 bases in the middle. From germline, CDR1 is MGHRA and CDR2 YSYEKL.

This clonotype has only one observation. The chain links TRBV19 to TRBJ2-1; TRBD2 agrees at 13 bases. The V gene end was trimmed by 3 bases and the J gene end by 9 bases; junction bases not matched to a gene: 5. Germline assignment: CDR1 LNHDA and CDR2 SQIVND (reference sequence). The CDR3 consists of 15 residues. The CDR3, as DNA: TGTGCCAGTAGTATCCGGACTAGCGGGAGTGGTGAGCAGTTCTTC. Translating it yields CASSIRTSGSGEQFF.

Regarding this clonotype: A much larger clone is a single base away; this may be a read error. This rearrangement joins TRBV12-3 or TRBV12-4 to TRBJ2-6, with a tentative D call TRBD1 (5 bases). The CDR3 has 14 residues. CDR3: CASSLASGANVLAF. The DNA for the CDR3 is TGTGCCAGCAGTTTAGCCTCTGGGGCCAACGTCCTGGCTTTC.

V is TRBV20-1 and J is TRBJ1-1, with 7 bases fitting TRBD1. Looked up from germline, CDR1 is DFQATT and CDR2 is SNEGSKA (reference sequence). There are 14 residues in the CDR3. The ends lost 4 bases at V and 3 bases at J; junction bases unmatched: 8. The chain's CDR3 is CSAKGGRRHTEAFF. The CDR3 bases are TGCAGTGCTAAAGGGGGCCGTAGGCACACTGAAGCTTTCTTT.

This clonotype has a handful of counts. The gene calls are TRBV4-1 and TRBJ1-2; D remains unclear. The germline CDR1 and CDR2 sequences are MGHRA and YSYEKL. The CDR3 spans 13 residues. V was cut by 2 bases and J by 5 bases, with 9 bases left in between. The CDR3 nucleotides read TGCGCCAGCAGCCAACTGGTCGAGTATGGCTACACCTTC. Translation gives CASSQLVEYGYTF.

This clonotype has only a few counts. The genes are TRBV20-1 and TRBJ2-3; D not certain. Germline values: CDR1 DFQATT, CDR2 SNEGSKA (reference sequence). The CDR3 runs to 14 residues. V dropped 8 bases and J dropped 2 bases, with 17 bases sitting between them. This CDR3 is CSFVDWANTDTQYF. The CDR3 DNA is TGCAGTTTTGTTGACTGGGCCAACACAGATACGCAGTATTTT.

The V and J genes are TRBV12-3 or TRBV12-4 and TRBJ1-4, with a tentative D call TRBD1 (5 bases). CDR3 length: 14 amino acids. Trimming took off 6 bases at V and 7 bases at J, with 15 bases between the two ends. The CDR3 here is CASSTRGLGEKLFF. Here the CDR3 DNA reads TGTGCCAGCAGCACAAGGGGTCTGGGTGAAAAACTGTTTTTT.

This clonotype was observed a few times. The chain joins TRBV25-1 to TRBJ2-5, with TRBD1 matching 8 bases. The CDR3 consists of 16 residues. Per the germline V gene, CDR1 is MGHDK and CDR2 is SYGVNS. V lost 0 bases, J lost 2 bases, and 5 bases stayed unmatched. The CDR3 sequence is CASSEYRGQGQETQYF. The CDR3 DNA reads as TGTGCCAGCAGTGAATATCGAGGACAGGGACAAGAGACCCAGTACTTC.

The V and J genes are TRBV14 and TRBJ1-2; TRBD1 is a possible D gene (5 bases). This CDR3 is built from 14 residues. Germline V lookup: CDR1 SGHDN, CDR2 FVKESK. V lost 6 bases and J 2 bases, leaving 13 bases between the germline ends. The CDR3 protein is CASSAWGRNYGYTF. CDR3 DNA sequence: TGTGCCAGCAGTGCGTGGGGCCGCAACTATGGCTACACCTTC.

This clonotype has only a few counts. The gene calls are TRBV5-1 and TRBJ1-5; D is perhaps TRBD1 (6 bases). Trimming shortened V by 0 bases and J by 0 bases, and 13 bases separated the two germline ends. The CDR3 runs 17 residues. Germline CDR1 SGHRS, CDR2 YFSETQ. The CDR3 reads CASSLEPGQISNQPQHF. The CDR3 bases are TGCGCCAGCAGCTTGGAGCCAGGACAGATTAGCAATCAGCCCCAGCATTTT.

The chain couples TRBV29-1 to TRBJ1-2, with D possibly being TRBD1 (5 bases). The CDR3 sequence is 13 residues long. Trimming removed 6 bases at V and 3 bases at J, with 14 bases between. Germline assignment: CDR1 SQVTM and CDR2 ANQGSEA. The CDR3 loop is CSVLTGGDYGYTF. The CDR3 DNA reads TGCAGCGTCTTGACCGGGGGAGACTATGGCTACACCTTC.

The rearrangement joins TRBV6-2 or TRBV6-3 to TRBJ2-5, with 9 bases aligning to TRBD2. Looked up from germline, CDR1 is MNHEY and CDR2 is SVGEGT. V was clipped by 0 bases and J by 6 bases; unmatched bases: 8. The CDR3 contains 16 residues. The CDR3 spells CASSYSISGSGQTQYF. In DNA form, the CDR3 reads TGTGCCAGCAGTTACTCGATTAGCGGGAGCGGACAGACCCAGTACTTC.